A selection of T cell receptor beta chains follows, all from one sample in a study of blood T cell repertoires in COVID-19. Some clones are missing from TCRdb's copy, which holds only in-frame ones; the method was immunoSEQ multiplex PCR. The sample lists about 330,000 clones; roughly 85% were seen once. Sequenced input: peripheral blood. The receptors here all came from a human donor in a cohort sampled during active COVID-19. CDR3s leave out the opening cysteine and the closing phenylalanine or tryptophan.

v_call	j_call	cdr3_aa
TRBV7-9	TRBJ2-7	ASSRQIYEQY
TRBV24-1	TRBJ2-1	ATSDTNWGQEYNEQF
TRBV7-2	TRBJ1-1	ASSLRLEAF
TRBV10-1	TRBJ2-7	ASSGTAFMDYEQY
TRBV10-3	TRBJ2-3	AISGVQVLAGGTDTQY
TRBV7-9	TRBJ1-5	ASSRGTGEDQPQH
TRBV14	TRBJ2-1	ASSQDKGNLAGVPLI
TRBV5-6	TRBJ2-3	ASSVNRGYTDTQY
TRBV7-3	TRBJ1-1	ASSLQENTEAF
TRBV6-5	TRBJ1-2	ASSKDRGYGYT
TRBV24-1	TRBJ2-2	ATEHMNTGELF
TRBV7-9	TRBJ1-2	ASSFVQGQHGYT
TRBV27	TRBJ2-1	ASRPDTYNEQF
TRBV5-1	TRBJ1-2	ASSLGGAYGYT
TRBV7-2	TRBJ1-1	ALRKGGDTEAF
TRBV19	TRBJ2-3	ASAAKRGLGDTQY
TRBV4-2	TRBJ2-1	ASSHRGAHNEQF
TRBV19	TRBJ2-3	ASSRTGVSTDTQY
TRBV5-8	TRBJ2-7	ASRGQFFEQY
TRBV29-1	TRBJ1-3	SVGGVGNTIY
TRBV10-3	TRBJ1-1	AISEWGQEAF
TRBV6-5	TRBJ1-2	ASSIGSYGYT